The present T cell receptor beta chain was sequenced within a study of T cells in Graves' hyperthyroidism and ophthalmopathy. Study as a whole: Before any treatment, at initial diagnosis, peripheral blood was collected. Overall study findings and caveats: Most clonotypes that expanded in the thyroid above 0.001 also showed up in blood.

RNA transcripts provided the source from which TCR beta CDR3 regions were amplified. The TCR CDR3 was amplified in a first-round RT-PCR using the HTBI primer set. TCRdb independently ran MiXCR on the multiplex PCR reads; one entry per CDR3 protein. The sample records 200,000 to 250,000 distinct CDR3 sequences, 15% to 20% being singletons. This clonotype was recorded many times. Antigen: not known. What was sequenced was blood. This clonotype originated in a middle-aged man with Graves' hyperthyroidism.

The CDR3 DNA sequence: TGTGCCAGCAGCTTAGCCCGCTTTGGGACGGTGAACACCGGGGAGCTGTTTTTT. Amino acids: CASSLARFGTVNTGELFF. The gene calls are TRBV11-2 and TRBJ2-2; either TRBD1 or TRBD2 may fit D (5 bases each). The CDR3 sequence is 18 residues long. The V and J ends lost 1 base and 1 base respectively, with 16 bases between them. Germline CDR1 reads SGHAT; CDR2 reads FQNNGV.